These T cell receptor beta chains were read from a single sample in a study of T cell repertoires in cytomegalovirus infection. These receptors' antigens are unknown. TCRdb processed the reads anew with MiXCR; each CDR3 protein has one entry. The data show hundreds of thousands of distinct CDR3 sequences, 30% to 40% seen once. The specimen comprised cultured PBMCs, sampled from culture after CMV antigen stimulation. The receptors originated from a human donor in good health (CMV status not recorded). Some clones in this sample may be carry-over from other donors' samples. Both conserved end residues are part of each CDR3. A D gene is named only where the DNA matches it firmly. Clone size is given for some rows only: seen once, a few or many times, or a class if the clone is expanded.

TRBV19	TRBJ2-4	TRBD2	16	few	CASSMASGGRVYIQYF	TGTGCCAGTAGTATGGCTAGCGGGGGTAGAGTTTACATTCAGTACTTC
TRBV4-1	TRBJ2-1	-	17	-	CASSQVSGMASYNEQFF	TGCGCCAGCAGCCAAGTGTCCGGGATGGCCTCCTACAATGAGCAGTTCTTC
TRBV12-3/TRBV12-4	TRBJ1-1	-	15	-	CASSLAFRFKTEAFF	TGTGCCAGCAGTTTAGCATTCAGGTTTAAGACTGAAGCTTTCTTT
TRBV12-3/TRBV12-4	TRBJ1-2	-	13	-	CASRPWGGDGYTF	TGTGCCAGCCGACCCTGGGGGGGCGATGGCTACACCTTC
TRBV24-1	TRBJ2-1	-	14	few	CATSDFPRTNEQFF	TGTGCCACCAGTGATTTCCCTAGAACGAATGAGCAGTTCTTC
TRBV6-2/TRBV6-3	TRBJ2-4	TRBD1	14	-	CASSSTGQTNIQYF	TGTGCCAGCAGTTCCACGGGACAGACAAACATTCAGTACTTC
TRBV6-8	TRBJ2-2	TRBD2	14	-	CASIQRGGPGELFF	TGTGCCAGCATCCAGCGGGGGGGCCCCGGGGAGCTGTTTTTT
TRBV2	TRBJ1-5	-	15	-	CASSEGSLSNQPQHF	TGTGCCAGCAGTGAAGGGTCGCTGAGCAATCAGCCCCAGCATTTT
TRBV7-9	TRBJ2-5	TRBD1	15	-	CASSTTGASRETQYF	TGTGCCAGCAGCACCACAGGGGCCTCTCGAGAGACCCAGTACTTC
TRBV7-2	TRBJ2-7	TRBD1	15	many	CASSTTGTGGYEQYF	TGTGCCAGCAGCACCACCGGGACAGGGGGCTACGAGCAGTACTTC
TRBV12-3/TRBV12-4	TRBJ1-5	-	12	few	CASSLAVQPQHF	TGTGCCAGCAGTTTAGCTGTACAGCCCCAGCATTTT
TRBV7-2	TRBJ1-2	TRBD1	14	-	CASSLRGQDYGYTF	TGTGCCAGCAGCTTACGGGGACAGGACTATGGCTACACCTTC
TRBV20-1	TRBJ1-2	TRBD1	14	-	CSARIDQGAEGYTF	TGCAGTGCTAGAATCGATCAGGGGGCGGAGGGCTACACCTTC